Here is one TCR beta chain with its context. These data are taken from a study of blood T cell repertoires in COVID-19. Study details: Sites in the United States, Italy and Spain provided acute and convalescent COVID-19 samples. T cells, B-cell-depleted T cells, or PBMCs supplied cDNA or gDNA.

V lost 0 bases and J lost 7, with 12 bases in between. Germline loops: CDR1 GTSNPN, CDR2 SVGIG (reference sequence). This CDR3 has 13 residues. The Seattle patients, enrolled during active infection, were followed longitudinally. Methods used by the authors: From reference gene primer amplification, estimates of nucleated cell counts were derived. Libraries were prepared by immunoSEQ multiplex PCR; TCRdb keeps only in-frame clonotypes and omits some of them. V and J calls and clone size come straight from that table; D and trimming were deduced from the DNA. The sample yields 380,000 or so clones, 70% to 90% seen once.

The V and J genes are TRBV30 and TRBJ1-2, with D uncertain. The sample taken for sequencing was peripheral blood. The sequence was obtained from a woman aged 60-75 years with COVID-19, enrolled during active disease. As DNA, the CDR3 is TGTGCCTGGAGTGTACTTTTTCTGAGTGGCTACACCTTC. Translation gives CAWSVLFLSGYTF.